The 26 T cell receptor beta chains below all came from one sample that was sequenced in a study of Ad26.COV2.S vaccination and SARS-CoV-2 variants. The assay was immunoSEQ multiplex PCR, and TCRdb's table has in-frame clones only and misses some. Of about 350,000 clones in the sample, about 89% were seen once. Specified treatment: roughly 20 received Ad26.COV2.S at low or high dose, single or two shots; about 5 received placebo; per-sample allocation not given. Repertoires come from day 63 after the first vaccine or placebo injection. The input for sequencing was peripheral blood, taken in a trial of Ad26.COV2.S vaccine versus placebo. All receptors come from a person between 18 and 60 years old who received the Ad26.COV2.S COVID-19 vaccine or a placebo.

The rearrangement links TRBV27 to TRBJ2-2, with D unresolved. Trimming removed 5 bases from V and 3 bases from J, with 7 bases in between. Germline assignment: CDR1 MNHEY and CDR2 SMNVEV (reference sequence). The CDR3 is 13 residues long. The CDR3 DNA is TGTGCCAGCAGTATTGGGGACACCGGGGAGCTGTTTTTT. It yields the protein CASSIGDTGELFF.

This chain joins TRBV5-4 and TRBJ2-3; possible D gene TRBD2, 5 bases. V was clipped by 0 bases and J by 6 bases, with 14 bases between them. Germline CDR1 SGHNT, CDR2 YYREEE (reference sequence). CDR3 size: 15 residues. CDR3 amino acids: CASSLGAGVGDTQYF. The CDR3 DNA reads as TGTGCCAGCAGCTTGGGGGCCGGGGTGGGGGATACGCAGTATTTT.

The chain carries TRBV11-2 and TRBJ1-3; D not resolved. CDR3 length: 13 amino acids. Trimming removed 6 bases at V and 3 bases at J, with 9 bases between. Germline V lookup: CDR1 SGHAT, CDR2 FQNNGV. The CDR3 loop reads CASRVTGGNTIYF. The CDR3 DNA reads TGTGCCAGCAGGGTTACTGGTGGAAACACCATATATTTT.

The chain couples TRBV28 to TRBJ1-3; the D is unclear. The CDR3 spans 12 residues. Between the trimmed V and J ends, which lost 9 bases and 3 bases, there was a span of 9 bases. Germline loops: CDR1 MDHEN, CDR2 SYDVKM. The CDR3 spells CASRAFGNTIYF. CDR3 coding DNA: TGTGCCAGTAGGGCGTTTGGAAACACCATATATTTT.

The chain couples TRBV5-6 to TRBJ1-6; D unresolved. CDR1 and CDR2 from the germline V gene are SGHDT and YYEEEE. The CDR3 length is 13 residues. Trimming cost V 0 bases and J 11 bases, with 9 bases left between them. The CDR3 sequence is CASSLAAEAPLHF. CDR3 coding DNA: TGTGCCAGCAGCTTGGCGGCGGAGGCACCCCTCCACTTT.

The chain uses TRBV27 and TRBJ2-7; D not resolved. Germline V CDR1 and CDR2: MNHEY, SMNVEV (reference sequence). V was cut by 6 bases and J by 0 bases, with 12 bases left in between. This CDR3 is 14 amino acids long. DNA of the CDR3: TGTGCCAGCAGGTCGAGGATTTTCTCCTACGAGCAGTACTTC. Amino acids: CASRSRIFSYEQYF.

J is TRBJ1-3 and V is TRBV9; 7 nucleotides match TRBD1. Germline loops: CDR1 SGDLS, CDR2 YYNGEE. CDR3 length: 15 amino acids. Trimming at V came to 3 bases and at J to 2 bases, leaving 5 bases not matched to a gene. The CDR3 DNA reads TGTGCCAGCAGCGCCGGGACAGTCCCTGGAAACACCATATATTTT. Translating gives CASSAGTVPGNTIYF.

This chain joins TRBV5-1 and TRBJ2-4; 11 bases map to TRBD2. V was clipped by 3 bases and J by 1 base; unmatched bases: 12. This CDR3 is 19 amino acids long. Germline CDR1 SGHRS, CDR2 YFSETQ. The CDR3 region has the DNA TGCGCCAGCAGCTGGACCCCACTAGCGGGAGAGGCGGCCAAAAACATTCAGTACTTC. Translated, it gives CASSWTPLAGEAAKNIQYF.

The chain employs TRBV15 and TRBJ2-6; D might be TRBD1 (6 bases). The length of the CDR3 is 19 residues. Deletions cut 0 bases from V and 0 bases from J, with 15 bases between. The germline V gene has CDR1 LNHNV and CDR2 YYDKDF (reference sequence). CDR3 coding DNA: TGTGCCACCAGCAGAGATCCTTCGGGACACTTCTCTGGGGCCAACGTCCTGACTTTC. This codes for CATSRDPSGHFSGANVLTF. Looking up the rest from reference TRBV15 and TRBJ2-6 gives the full variable domain: DAMVIQNPRYQVTQFGKPVTLSCSQTLNHNVMYWYQQKSSQAPKLLFHYYDKDFNNEADTPDNFQSRRPNTSFCFLDIRSPGLGDTAMYLCATSRDPSGHFSGANVLTFGAGSRLTVL.

The gene calls are TRBV10-2 and TRBJ2-3; 9 positions match TRBD2. Trimming at V came to 7 bases and at J to 4 bases, leaving 6 bases not matched to a gene. The CDR3 consists of 14 residues. The V gene's germline CDR1 is WSHSY and CDR2 SAAADI. In nucleotides, the CDR3 is TGCGCCAGCAAGATAGCGGGAGCGGCAGATACGCAGTATTTT. Translating it yields CASKIAGAADTQYF.

V and J are TRBV7-2 and TRBJ2-5, with a possible D match to TRBD2 (6 bases). Germline V gene lookup returns CDR1 SGHTA and CDR2 FQGNSA. The CDR3 totals 13 residues. Deletions cut 5 bases from V and 9 bases from J, with 16 bases between. The CDR3 DNA reads TGTGCCAGCAGCCGCGCGGTTTGGGGGGCCCAGTACTTC. It translates to CASSRAVWGAQYF.

This clone was picked up one time. This sequence joins TRBV4-2 and TRBJ2-1, with D possibly being TRBD1 or TRBD2 (6 bases each). Germline V gives CDR1 LGHNA, CDR2 YNFKEQ. The CDR3 extends over 19 amino acids. V was cut by 0 bases and J by 0 bases, with 18 bases left in between. The CDR3 protein is CASSQEWGRGRSSYNEQFF. The DNA for the CDR3 is TGTGCCAGCAGCCAAGAGTGGGGGCGGGGTCGAAGCTCCTACAATGAGCAGTTCTTC.

The chain combines TRBV18 with TRBJ2-1; 8 bases are a match to TRBD2. Unmatched junction bases numbered 5, after V lost 0 bases and J lost 7 bases. This CDR3 is built from 15 residues. Germline V lookup: CDR1 KGHSH, CDR2 LQKENI. The CDR3 coding sequence is TGTGCCAGCTCACCACCGAGCGGGAGCGGAAATGAGCAGTTCTTC. Amino acids: CASSPPSGSGNEQFF. Full variable domain (missing parts from reference TRBV18 and TRBJ2-1): NAGVMQNPRHLVRRRGQEARLRCSPMKGHSHVYWYRQLPEEGLKFMVYLQKENIIDESGMPKERFSAEFPKEGPSILRIQQVVRGDSAAYFCASSPPSGSGNEQFFGPGTRLTVL.

With regard to this clone: Other DNA sequences in this sample translate to the same CDR3. The rearrangement joins TRBV7-2 to TRBJ1-5; D is unclear. The CDR3 runs to 12 residues. CDR1 SGHTA and CDR2 FQGNSA come from the germline V gene. V was shortened by 1 base and J by 4 bases, with 2 bases between the two germline ends. In DNA form, the CDR3 reads TGTGCCAGCAGCTTAGTTAATCAGCCCCAGCATTTT. Protein: CASSLVNQPQHF. The full variable domain, with the rest looked up from reference TRBV7-2 and TRBJ1-5, is GAGVSQSPSNKVTEKGKDVELRCDPISGHTALYWYRQSLGQGLEFLIYFQGNSAPDKSGLPSDRFSAERTGGSVSTLTIQRTQQEDSAVYLCASSLVNQPQHFGDGTRLSIL.

V usage is TRBV4-1 and J usage is TRBJ2-4, with D possibly being TRBD1 or TRBD2 (5 bases each). Trimming took 1 base from V and 0 from J, leaving 19 bases between them. Germline lookup yields CDR1 MGHRA and CDR2 YSYEKL. The CDR3 contains 19 residues. The CDR3 protein is CASSQVGTRQILAKNIQYF. The CDR3 coding sequence is TGCGCCAGCAGCCAAGTCGGGACCCGCCAAATTTTAGCCAAAAACATTCAGTACTTC.

This chain connects TRBV20-1 to TRBJ1-2; D remains unclear. The V end was cut by 3 bases, the J end by 3 bases, with 5 bases between. Germline V gives CDR1 DFQATT, CDR2 SNEGSKA (reference sequence). The CDR3 has 11 residues. DNA of the CDR3: TGCAGTGCTAGTCAGGACTATGGCTACACCTTC. Translation gives CSASQDYGYTF.

V and J are TRBV15 and TRBJ2-2; D perhaps matches TRBD1 (6 bases). The CDR3 is 17 amino acids. The V gene's germline CDR1 is LNHNV and CDR2 YYDKDF (reference sequence). V gave up 0 bases and J gave up 4 bases, with 15 bases separating them. CDR3 loop: CATSRDRTGLGTGELFF. As DNA, the CDR3 is TGTGCCACCAGCAGAGATAGAACAGGGTTAGGCACCGGGGAGCTGTTTTTT.

The gene calls are TRBV6-1 and TRBJ2-3; D perhaps matches TRBD2 (7 bases). With 2 bases removed from V and 3 bases from J, the gap between germline ends came to 12 bases. Germline values: CDR1 MNHNS, CDR2 SASEGT. This CDR3 spans 15 amino acids. CDR3 residues: CASSESRGATDTQYF. Written as DNA, the CDR3 is TGTGCCAGCAGTGAAAGCCGGGGGGCTACAGATACGCAGTATTTT.

The V call is TRBV3-1 (or the pseudogene TRBV3-2), the J call TRBJ2-3; maybe TRBD2 (5 bases). The CDR3 runs to 15 residues. Trimming took off 3 bases at V and 4 bases at J, with 14 bases between the two ends. Looked up from germline, CDR1 is LGHDT and CDR2 is YNNKEL (reference sequence). The CDR3 here is CASSQGASTADTQYF. The CDR3 region has the DNA TGTGCCAGCAGCCAGGGAGCTAGCACAGCAGATACGCAGTATTTT.

V usage is TRBV5-6 and J usage is TRBJ1-4, with 10 bases that match TRBD1. The germline V gene has CDR1 SGHDT and CDR2 YYEEEE. CDR3 size: 15 residues. Losses at the gene ends were 4 bases for V and 6 bases for J; bases not matched to a gene: 6. This CDR3 is CASSRQGTGDEKLFF. CDR3 nucleotides: TGTGCCAGCAGCAGACAAGGGACAGGGGATGAAAAACTGTTTTTT.

V gene TRBV27 combines with J gene TRBJ2-3, with a weak D call TRBD1 (6 bases). CDR1 is MNHEY, CDR2 SMNVEV, per germline (reference sequence). The CDR3 totals 15 residues. Trimming removed 7 bases from V and 3 bases from J, with 17 bases in between. The CDR3 loop is CASTAWGTITDTQYF. The CDR3 DNA is TGTGCCAGCACGGCTTGGGGGACAATTACAGATACGCAGTATTTT.

With respect to this clone: This may be a read error: a much more frequent sequence differs by one nucleotide. The J gene is TRBJ2-7, the V gene TRBV28; D is unresolved. Germline V gives CDR1 MDHEN, CDR2 SYDVKM. V shed 5 bases and J shed 3 bases, with 2 bases lying between them. The CDR3 runs 10 residues. This CDR3 is CASSDYEQYF. CDR3 sequence (DNA): TGTGCCAGCAGTGACTACGAGCAGTACTTC. Drawing the rest from reference TRBV28 and TRBJ2-7, the complete variable domain is DVKVTQSSRYLVKRTGEKVFLECVQDMDHENMFWYRQDPGLGLRLIYFSYDVKMKEKGDIPEGYSVSREKKERFSLILESASTNQTSMYLCASSDYEQYFGPGTRLTVT.

The chain recombines TRBV5-6 with TRBJ1-3; TRBD1 matches 9 bases. The V gene's germline CDR1 is SGHDT and CDR2 YYEEEE. Trimming took 4 bases from V and 2 from J; bases not matched to a gene: 10. The CDR3 spans 17 residues. The CDR3 sequence is CASSLGPGQGAGNTIYF. CDR3 coding DNA: TGTGCCAGCAGCCTCGGACCGGGACAGGGTGCTGGAAACACCATATATTTT.

The gene calls are TRBV20-1 and TRBJ2-7, with D possibly called TRBD1 or TRBD2 (6 bases each). The CDR3 consists of 14 residues. The V and J ends lost 3 bases and 3 bases respectively, with 15 bases between them. Germline assignment: CDR1 DFQATT and CDR2 SNEGSKA (reference sequence). In DNA form, the CDR3 reads TGCAGTGCTAGTTTTGCGCGGGACAACTACGAGCAGTACTTC. This gives the protein CSASFARDNYEQYF.

This sequence joins TRBV2 and TRBJ1-1; D is unresolved. The CDR3 sequence is 11 residues long. The ends were cut back, 7 bases at V and 1 base at J, with 4 bases in the middle. Germline loops: CDR1 SNHLY, CDR2 FYNNEI. CDR3 in DNA: TGTGCCAGCATGAAGAACACTGAAGCTTTCTTT. Its protein product is CASMKNTEAFF.

This chain connects TRBV5-1 to TRBJ1-1, with D perhaps TRBD1 (6 bases). CDR3 length: 15 residues. V dropped 4 bases and J dropped 2 bases, with 15 bases sitting between them. Germline CDR1 reads SGHRS; CDR2 reads YFSETQ. In DNA, the CDR3 is TGCGCCAGCAGCCACGGAGGACAGTCCAACACTGAAGCTTTCTTT. This encodes CASSHGGQSNTEAFF.